This T cell receptor beta chain was obtained from a study of human thymus T cells. Notes on the study in general: Apparent bias marked the V and J gene usage of thymic and blood repertoires.

The V end was cut by 6 bases, the J end by 0 bases, with 11 bases between. The CDR3 is 14 residues long. Germline-derived CDR1 and CDR2 are LNHDA and SQIVND (reference sequence). TCRdb's table, derived via immunoSEQ multiplex PCR, lists solely in-frame clones and lacks some. The sample contains tens of thousands of clones, nearly 95% of which appear only once. This clone has only a few counts. The antigen remains unidentified. The receptor comes from a boy younger than two with a congenital heart defect but otherwise immunologically healthy. Sequences were obtained from blood. V is TRBV19 and J is TRBJ1-1; tentatively, D is TRBD1 (5 bases). The CDR3 is CASRSGPLNTEAFF. Here the CDR3 DNA reads TGTGCCAGTAGGTCAGGGCCATTGAACACTGAAGCTTTCTTT.